These 28 T cell receptor beta chains were all obtained from the same sample, sequenced in a study of blood T cell repertoires in COVID-19. Only in-frame clones appear in the TCRdb table, and some are missing; sequencing was by immunoSEQ multiplex PCR. The table lists about 260,000 clones, about 90% of them singletons. Sequencing input: peripheral blood. The receptors originated from a woman under 40 with COVID-19, enrolled during active disease.

The chain is built from TRBV3-1 (or the pseudogene TRBV3-2) and TRBJ2-7; TRBD2 aligns across 8 bases. This CDR3 is built from 14 residues. J gave up 4 bases and V 6 bases, and 8 bases lay outside the gene matches. Germline-derived CDR1 and CDR2 are LGHDT and YNNKEL (reference sequence). For the CDR3, the DNA is TGTGCCAGCAGTCGGGAGGGGCTGGGGTACGAGCAGTACTTC. The encoded protein is CASSREGLGYEQYF.

The gene calls are TRBV30 and TRBJ2-1, with TRBD1 matching over 9 bases. Germline CDR1 GTSNPN, CDR2 SVGIG (reference sequence). The trim removed 5 bases at V and 10 bases at J, leaving 15 bases unmatched. The CDR3 extends over 15 amino acids. CDR3 nucleotides: TGTGCCTGGTCGCCCAGTGACAGGGGGTTAGGAGAGCAGTTCTTC. Translating it yields CAWSPSDRGLGEQFF.

V usage is TRBV27 and J usage is TRBJ2-7; 7 nucleotides match TRBD1. The CDR3 contains 14 residues. V lost 7 bases, J lost 5 bases, and 11 bases stayed unmatched. Germline V gene lookup returns CDR1 MNHEY and CDR2 SMNVEV (reference sequence). The CDR3 DNA follows: TGTGCCAGCAACCCGACAGGGTCTCGCCACGAGCAGTACTTC. It translates to CASNPTGSRHEQYF.

The chain recombines TRBV5-1 with TRBJ1-2; tentatively, D is TRBD1 (6 bases). Germline V gives CDR1 SGHRS, CDR2 YFSETQ. The CDR3 contains 14 residues. V was pared by 2 bases and J by 2 bases, with 10 bases between. DNA for the CDR3: TGCGCCAGCAGCTTAACAGGGACAAACTATGGCTACACCTTC. As protein: CASSLTGTNYGYTF.

V usage is TRBV30 and J usage is TRBJ1-3; TRBD1 aligns across 7 bases. The germline gives CDR1 GTSNPN, CDR2 SVGIG (reference sequence). This CDR3 comprises 16 residues. V gave up 6 bases and J gave up 0 bases; unmatched junction bases: 11. The CDR3 spells CACSWDSLYSGNTIYF. CDR3 nucleotides: TGTGCCTGTTCCTGGGACAGCCTTTACTCTGGAAACACCATATATTTT.

V usage is TRBV5-6 and J usage is TRBJ2-7; possible D gene TRBD2, 6 bases. The ends were cut back, 4 bases at V and 4 bases at J, with 18 bases in the middle. CDR3 length: 15 residues. CDR1 is SGHDT and CDR2 is YYEEEE in the germline V gene. The CDR3 bases are TGTGCCAGCAGCCCAGGAAGGAGGGCCCCGTACGAGCAGTACTTC. Translation: CASSPGRRAPYEQYF.

The chain has TRBV29-1 and TRBJ2-5; 14 bases fit TRBD2. J gave up 5 bases and V 7 bases, and 3 bases lay outside the gene matches. CDR3 length: 13 amino acids. Germline-derived CDR1 and CDR2 are SQVTM and ANQGSEA. The CDR3 DNA is TGCAGCGCTTGGACTAGCGGGAGGGAGACCCAGTACTTC. As protein: CSAWTSGRETQYF.

A single count supports this clone. This chain joins TRBV5-1 and TRBJ2-7, with 10 bases identical to TRBD1. Germline V CDR1 and CDR2: SGHRS, YFSETQ. The CDR3 is made up of 14 amino acids. J gave up 7 bases and V 3 bases, and 7 bases lay outside the gene matches. The CDR3: CASSSGTGAKEQYF. Here the CDR3 DNA reads TGCGCCAGCAGCTCCGGGACAGGGGCCAAAGAGCAGTACTTC.

The rearrangement links TRBV9 to TRBJ2-1; TRBD2 matches 8 bases. Germline V gene sequence: CDR1 SGDLS, CDR2 YYNGEE. After removal of 3 bases from V and 7 bases from J, the junction contained 9 bases not matched to a gene. The CDR3 loop spans 15 amino acids. The CDR3: CASSASTGTRNEQFF. The CDR3 bases are TGTGCCAGCAGCGCCTCGACCGGGACTAGAAATGAGCAGTTCTTC.

This clone was seen only once. V and J are TRBV3-1 (or the pseudogene TRBV3-2) and TRBJ2-2; D remains unclear. The CDR3 runs to 15 residues. V lost 1 base and J 0 bases, leaving 6 bases between the germline ends. Per germline, CDR1 LGHDT and CDR2 YNNKEL (reference sequence). In DNA, the CDR3 is TGTGCCAGCAGCCAAGCCGGTTCGAACACCGGGGAGCTGTTTTTT. Translating gives CASSQAGSNTGELFF.

This chain connects TRBV5-1 to TRBJ2-5; possibly TRBD1 for D (5 bases). Trimming removed 4 bases from V and 4 bases from J, with 11 bases in between. This CDR3 contains 13 residues. Germline CDR1 SGHRS, CDR2 YFSETQ. CDR3 bases: TGCGCCAGCAGCAGCAGGGCGCGAGAGACCCAGTACTTC. This gives the protein CASSSRARETQYF. Variable domain in full (rest from reference TRBV5-1 and TRBJ2-5): KAGVTQTPRYLIKTRGQQVTLSCSPISGHRSVSWYQQTPGQGLQFLFEYFSETQRNKGNFPGRFSGRQFSNSRSEMNVSTLELGDSALYLCASSSRARETQYFGPGTRLLVL.

The chain employs TRBV6-5 and TRBJ2-7, with D uncertain. CDR3 length equals 12 residues. Germline lookup yields CDR1 MNHEY and CDR2 SVGAGI. Trimming shortened V by 2 bases and J by 4 bases, and 6 bases separated the two germline ends. CDR3 in DNA: TGTGCCAGCAGTTACGGGCAGTACGAGCAGTACTTC. Protein product: CASSYGQYEQYF.

The DNA of the CDR3 is TGTGCCAGCAGCAACCCAAACCAACGGGCTGAAGCTTTCTTT. It specifies CASSNPNQRAEAFF. The rearrangement links TRBV3-1 (or the pseudogene TRBV3-2) to TRBJ1-1, with no clear D. Trimming took 5 bases from V and 6 from J, leaving 16 bases between them. The germline gives CDR1 LGHDT, CDR2 YNNKEL (reference sequence). This CDR3 has 14 residues.

This chain uses TRBV27 with TRBJ1-2; 9 bases line up with TRBD1. Losses at the gene ends were 2 bases for V and 4 bases for J; bases not matched to a gene: 5. The CDR3 totals 15 residues. Germline V gives CDR1 MNHEY, CDR2 SMNVEV (reference sequence). The CDR3 loop reads CASSLRTGGVYGYTF. CDR3 sequence (DNA): TGTGCCAGCAGTTTACGCACAGGGGGCGTCTATGGCTACACCTTC.

This clone was counted between two and nine times. The chain combines TRBV19 with TRBJ1-6; 10 nucleotides line up with TRBD1. Looked up from germline, CDR1 is LNHDA and CDR2 is SQIVND (reference sequence). This CDR3 is 14 amino acids long. V dropped 5 bases and J dropped 7; count of bases not matched to a gene: 2. The CDR3 DNA is TGTGCCAGTAGTCCGGGACAGGGGAATTCACCCCTCCACTTT. Its translation is CASSPGQGNSPLHF.

J is TRBJ2-5 and V is TRBV9; D possibly corresponds to TRBD2 (7 bases). CDR1 and CDR2 from the germline V gene are SGDLS and YYNGEE. The CDR3 runs to 16 residues. Trimming shortened V by 0 bases and J by 2 bases, and 14 bases separated the two germline ends. The CDR3 reads CASSVAPRGGQETQYF. The CDR3 coding sequence is TGTGCCAGCAGCGTAGCCCCCAGGGGAGGGCAAGAGACCCAGTACTTC. The whole variable domain, filled in from reference TRBV9 and TRBJ2-5, reads DSGVTQTPKHLITATGQRVTLRCSPRSGDLSVYWYQQSLDQGLQFLIQYYNGEERAKGNILERFSAQQFPDLHSELNLSSLELGDSALYFCASSVAPRGGQETQYFGPGTRLLVL.

V and J are TRBV5-6 and TRBJ2-1; perhaps TRBD2 as D (9 bases). CDR1 is SGHDT, CDR2 YYEEEE, per germline. Trimming took off 6 bases at V and 6 bases at J, with 25 bases between the two ends. CDR3 length equals 17 residues. The CDR3 loop reads CASTEDRVAGVLNEQFF. The CDR3 DNA reads TGTGCCAGCACCGAGGACAGGGTAGCGGGAGTACTCAATGAGCAGTTCTTC.

Written as DNA, the CDR3 is TGTGCCAGCAGCGTAGCTGAGGGAGGGTACGAGCAGTACTTC. Translation gives CASSVAEGGYEQYF. The V and J genes are TRBV9 and TRBJ2-7, with 7 bases matching TRBD2. CDR3 size: 14 residues. Germline CDR1 SGDLS, CDR2 YYNGEE. V lost 0 bases and J lost 4; bases outside the gene matches: 4. Complete variable domain (other parts from reference TRBV9 and TRBJ2-7): DSGVTQTPKHLITATGQRVTLRCSPRSGDLSVYWYQQSLDQGLQFLIQYYNGEERAKGNILERFSAQQFPDLHSELNLSSLELGDSALYFCASSVAEGGYEQYFGPGTRLTVT.

This chain connects TRBV21-1 to TRBJ1-3. TRBV21-1 is a known pseudogene. There are 16 residues in the CDR3. The CDR3 protein is CASTLPESRSGNTIYF. For the CDR3, the DNA is TGTGCCAGCACCCTCCCGGAGTCTCGCTCTGGAAACACCATATATTTT.

Written as DNA, the CDR3 is TGCGCCAGCAGCCGCGGACAGACCGAAGCTTTCTTT. Amino acids: CASSRGQTEAFF. The chain carries TRBV5-1 and TRBJ1-1; weak D call: TRBD1 (6 bases). This CDR3 region has 12 residues. In germline, CDR1 is SGHRS, CDR2 YFSETQ. Trimming left V 4 bases short and J 8 bases short, with 12 bases between.

The CDR3 protein is CASSAGNTEAFF. The CDR3, as DNA: TGTGCCAGCAGCGCAGGGAACACTGAAGCTTTCTTT. The chain couples TRBV5-4 to TRBJ1-1, with D uncertain. The CDR3 length is 12 residues. V lost 4 bases and J lost 1, with 5 bases in between. The germline V gene has CDR1 SGHNT and CDR2 YYREEE (reference sequence).

The V gene is TRBV4-1, the J gene TRBJ1-4; D is ambiguous. Germline V gives CDR1 MGHRA, CDR2 YSYEKL. CDR3 length equals 15 residues. Trimming took off 4 bases at V and 0 bases at J, with 9 bases between the two ends. Here the CDR3 reads CASSPYTATNEKLFF. The CDR3 coding sequence is TGCGCCAGCAGCCCATACACCGCAACTAATGAAAAACTGTTTTTT.

This clone has more than one count but fewer than ten. V and J are TRBV6-1 and TRBJ1-4; 10 positions agree with TRBD1. The CDR3 consists of 16 residues. Germline lookup yields CDR1 MNHNS and CDR2 SASEGT. Germline trimming cut 1 base from V and 6 bases from J; bases unmatched to any gene: 5. The CDR3 protein is CASSEGPGQGHEKLFF. The CDR3 bases are TGTGCCAGCAGTGAAGGGCCGGGACAGGGGCATGAAAAACTGTTTTTT.

The rearrangement uses TRBV2 and TRBJ1-2; a weak D match, TRBD1 (5 bases). The V gene's germline CDR1 is SNHLY and CDR2 FYNNEI. V was shortened by 6 bases and J by 2 bases, with 10 bases between the two germline ends. CDR3 length: 13 amino acids. Here the CDR3 reads CASRLGGNYGYTF. CDR3 DNA: TGTGCCAGCAGACTCGGGGGAAACTATGGCTACACCTTC.

The chain carries TRBV11-2 and TRBJ2-7, with D possibly being TRBD2 (6 bases). CDR1 and CDR2 from the germline V gene are SGHAT and FQNNGV. V was shortened by 5 bases and J by 6 bases, with 14 bases between the two germline ends. The CDR3 has 13 amino acids. DNA for the CDR3: TGTGCCAGCAGCACGGGACTGGGGGGCGAGCAGTACTTC. Its protein product is CASSTGLGGEQYF.

V is TRBV6-4 and J is TRBJ2-3, with TRBD2 matching 13 bases. This CDR3 comprises 15 residues. Losses at the gene ends were 5 bases for V and 4 bases for J; bases not matched to a gene: 3. Germline V lookup: CDR1 MRHNA, CDR2 SNTAGT. CDR3 region: CASSRTSGSADTQYF. The DNA for the CDR3 is TGTGCCAGCAGTAGGACTAGCGGGAGTGCAGATACGCAGTATTTT.

The rearrangement uses TRBV3-1 (or the pseudogene TRBV3-2) and TRBJ1-3; D is undetermined. Germline loops: CDR1 LGHDT, CDR2 YNNKEL (reference sequence). The ends were cut back, 0 bases at V and 0 bases at J, with 6 bases in the middle. The CDR3 consists of 15 residues. The CDR3: CASSQDGYSGNTIYF. In nucleotides, the CDR3 is TGTGCCAGCAGCCAAGACGGGTACTCTGGAAACACCATATATTTT.

The chain is built from TRBV2 and TRBJ1-1; D may be TRBD1 (6 bases). The CDR3 is 13 amino acids. Germline CDR1 and CDR2: SNHLY and FYNNEI. Trimming pared 6 bases from V and 4 bases from J, leaving 12 bases between. CDR3 protein: CASRAGRGTEAFF. The CDR3 DNA reads TGTGCCAGCAGGGCCGGCAGGGGCACTGAAGCTTTCTTT.